This T cell receptor beta chain appears in the sequencing data of a study of PD-L1 blockade in urothelial cancer. Background on the study: At 3 weeks (second dose) and 6 weeks after starting treatment, blood was analyzed. The median number of T cells present in blood samples was approximately 140,000. Overall study results and limits: Better survival was forecast by a pretreatment blood TCR clonality below the median.

As for this clone: Its antigen is unknown.

Regarding time point: pretreatment peripheral blood. The CDR3 length is 13 residues. The germline gives CDR1 SGHTA, CDR2 FQGNSA. V lost 0 bases to trimming and J lost 7 bases, with 9 bases between them. The table came from immunoSEQ multiplex PCR; TCRdb's copy has only in-frame clones and leaves some out. The repertoire has around 35,000 clones, 75% to 90% of them found once; the top ten carry more than 15%. The chain links TRBV7-2 to TRBJ1-1; D is ambiguous. This TCR came from a man in his 60s with urothelial cancer. The starting material was PBMCs, obtained around atezolizumab (anti-PD-L1) treatment. The CDR3 DNA reads TGTGCCAGCAGCTTAGCGAGGGAGATTGAAGCTTTCTTT. Its protein is CASSLAREIEAFF. The whole variable domain, filled in from reference TRBV7-2 and TRBJ1-1, reads GAGVSQSPSNKVTEKGKDVELRCDPISGHTALYWYRQSLGQGLEFLIYFQGNSAPDKSGLPSDRFSAERTGGSVSTLTIQRTQQEDSAVYLCASSLAREIEAFFGQGTRLTVV.